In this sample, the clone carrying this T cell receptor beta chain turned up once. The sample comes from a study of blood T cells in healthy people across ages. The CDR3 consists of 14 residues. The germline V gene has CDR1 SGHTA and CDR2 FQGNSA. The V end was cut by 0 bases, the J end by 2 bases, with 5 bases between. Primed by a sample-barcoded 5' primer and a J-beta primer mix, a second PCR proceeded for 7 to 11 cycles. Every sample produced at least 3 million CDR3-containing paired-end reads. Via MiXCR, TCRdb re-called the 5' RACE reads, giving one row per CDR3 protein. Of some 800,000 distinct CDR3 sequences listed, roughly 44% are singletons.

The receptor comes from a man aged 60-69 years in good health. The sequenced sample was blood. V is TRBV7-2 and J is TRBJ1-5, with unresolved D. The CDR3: CASSLATRNQPQHF. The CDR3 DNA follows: TGTGCCAGCAGCTTAGCGACGCGCAATCAGCCCCAGCATTTT. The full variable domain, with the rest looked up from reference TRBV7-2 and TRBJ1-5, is GAGVSQSPSNKVTEKGKDVELRCDPISGHTALYWYRQSLGQGLEFLIYFQGNSAPDKSGLPSDRFSAERTGGSVSTLTIQRTQQEDSAVYLCASSLATRNQPQHFGDGTRLSIL.